The source of this T cell receptor (beta chain) is a study of cytomegalovirus exposure and HLA in healthy donors. For the study at large: Some 85 million unique TCRs from HLA-typed donors were held in an early data release.

A word on this clone: Antigen: not known.

Study-wide results and caveats: Later work associated fewer than 20,000 TCR beta sequences with HLA alleles at 0.05 false discovery rate.

V gave up 4 bases and J gave up 7 bases; unmatched junction bases: 9. Germline values: CDR1 SEHNR, CDR2 FQNEAQ (reference sequence). The CDR3 loop spans 15 amino acids. A multiplex PCR was run with 60 Vbeta primers and 13 Jbeta primers. The table came from immunoSEQ multiplex PCR; TCRdb's copy has only in-frame clones and leaves some out. The repertoire has 80,000 to 100,000 clones, about four fifths of them found once; the top ten carry under 4.5%. The sample comprised PBMCs. This sequence originates from a female donor in good health and CMV-seropositive. The V call is TRBV7-9, the J call TRBJ1-4; 7 bases are shared with TRBD1. The CDR3 here is CASSWARDSSEKLFF. CDR3 nucleotide sequence: TGTGCCAGCAGCTGGGCTCGGGACAGCAGTGAAAAACTGTTTTTT.